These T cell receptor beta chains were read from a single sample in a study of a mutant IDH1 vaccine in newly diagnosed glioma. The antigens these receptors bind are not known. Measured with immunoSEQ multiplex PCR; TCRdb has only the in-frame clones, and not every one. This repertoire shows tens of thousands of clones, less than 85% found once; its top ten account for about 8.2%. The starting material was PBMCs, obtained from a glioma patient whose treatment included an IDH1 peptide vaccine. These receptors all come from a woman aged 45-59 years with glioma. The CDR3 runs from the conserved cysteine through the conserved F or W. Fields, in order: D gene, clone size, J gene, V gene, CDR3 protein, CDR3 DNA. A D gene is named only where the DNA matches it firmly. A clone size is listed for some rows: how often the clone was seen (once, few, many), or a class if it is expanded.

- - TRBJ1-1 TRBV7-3 CASSIKGSTEAFF TGTGCCAGCAGTATAAAGGGGTCCACTGAAGCTTTCTTT
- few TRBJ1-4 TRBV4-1 CASSQDPQATNEKLFF TGCGCCAGCAGCCAAGATCCACAAGCAACTAATGAAAAACTGTTTTTT
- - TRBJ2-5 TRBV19 CASSSGATETQYF TGTGCCAGTAGTTCAGGGGCCACGGAGACCCAGTACTTC
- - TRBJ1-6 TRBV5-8 CASGSGSSPLHF TGTGCCAGCGGCTCAGGGAGTTCACCCCTCCACTTT
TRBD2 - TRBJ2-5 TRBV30 CAWRGEGETQYF TGTGCCTGGAGGGGGGAGGGAGAGACCCAGTACTTC
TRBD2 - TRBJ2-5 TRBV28 CASSGSGSPVAQYF TGTGCCAGCAGTGGGAGCGGGAGCCCTGTGGCCCAGTACTTC
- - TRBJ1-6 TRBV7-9 CASRKGSSPLHF TGTGCCAGCCGGAAGGGAAGCTCACCCCTCCACTTT
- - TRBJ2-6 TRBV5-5 CASSLGGTGANVLTF TGTGCCAGCAGCTTGGGAGGGACCGGGGCCAACGTCCTGACTTTC
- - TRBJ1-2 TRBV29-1 CSVSDGYTF TGCAGCGTTTCGGATGGCTACACCTTC
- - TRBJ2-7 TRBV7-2 CASSLGMDFKYEQYF TGTGCCAGCAGCTTAGGTATGGACTTCAAATACGAGCAGTACTTC
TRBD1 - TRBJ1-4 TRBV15 CATSSRTGGPREEKLFF TGTGCCACCAGCAGTCGGACAGGGGGGCCACGGGAGGAAAAACTGTTTTTT
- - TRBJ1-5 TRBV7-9 CASSREGQQPQHF TGTGCCAGCAGCCGAGAAGGACAGCAGCCCCAGCATTTT
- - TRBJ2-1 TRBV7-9 CASSLGVSYNEQFF TGTGCCAGCAGCTTAGGGGTATCCTACAATGAGCAGTTCTTC
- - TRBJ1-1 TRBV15 CATSRDSGGNTEAFF TGTGCCACCAGCAGAGATTCCGGGGGCAATACTGAAGCTTTCTTT
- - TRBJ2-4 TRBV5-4 CASSFPGPPIIQYF TGTGCCAGCAGCTTCCCGGGACCCCCCATTATTCAGTACTTC
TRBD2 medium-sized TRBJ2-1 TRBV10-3 CAISVRVAGPYNEQFF TGTGCCATCAGTGTTCGAGTAGCGGGCCCCTACAATGAGCAGTTCTTC
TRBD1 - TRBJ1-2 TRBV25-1 CASSATGTAYGYTF TGTGCCAGCAGTGCTACCGGGACAGCCTATGGCTACACCTTC
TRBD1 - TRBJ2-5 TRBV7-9 CASSRDSQGSAQYF TGTGCCAGCAGCCGGGACAGCCAAGGGTCGGCCCAGTACTTC
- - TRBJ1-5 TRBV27 CASRPGTISNQPQHF TGTGCCAGCAGACCCGGGACAATAAGCAATCAGCCCCAGCATTTT
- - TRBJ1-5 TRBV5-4 CASSSDPDGRDQPQHF TGTGCCAGCAGCTCCGACCCAGACGGGAGAGATCAGCCCCAGCATTTT
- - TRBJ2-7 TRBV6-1 CASSEPGLAYEQYF TGTGCCAGCAGTGAGCCAGGGCTGGCCTACGAGCAGTACTTC
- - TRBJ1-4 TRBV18 CASSVPSATNEKLFF TGTGCCAGCTCCGTACCCTCTGCAACTAATGAAAAACTGTTTTTT
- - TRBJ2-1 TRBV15 CATSREYNEQFF TGTGCCACCAGCAGAGAATACAATGAGCAGTTCTTC
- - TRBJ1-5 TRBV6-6 CASSYPGGGSSQPQHF TGTGCCAGCAGTTACCCCGGAGGGGGGTCGAGTCAGCCCCAGCATTTT
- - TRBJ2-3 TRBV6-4 CASSESGEGTQYF TGTGCCAGCAGTGAATCAGGGGAGGGTACGCAGTATTTT
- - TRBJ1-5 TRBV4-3 CASSLQKDNQPQHF TGCGCCAGCAGCCTTCAGAAGGACAATCAGCCCCAGCATTTT
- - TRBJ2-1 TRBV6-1 CAIPSKAGYNEQFF TGTGCCATCCCGAGTAAGGCAGGGTACAATGAGCAGTTCTTC
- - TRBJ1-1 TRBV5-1 CASSWDLNVNTEAFF TGCGCCAGCAGCTGGGACCTAAACGTGAACACTGAAGCTTTCTTT
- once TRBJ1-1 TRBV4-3 CASSQDLSTEAFF TGCGCCAGCAGCCAAGATCTAAGCACTGAAGCTTTCTTT
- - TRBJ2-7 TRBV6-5 CASSPGGSYEQYF TGTGCCAGCAGCCCAGGGGGGTCCTACGAGCAGTACTTC
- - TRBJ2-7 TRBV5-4 CASSLYQGLRTF TGTGCCAGCAGCTTGTATCAGGGGCTTAGGACGTTC
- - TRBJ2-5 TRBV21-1 CASSKDDRTSQETQYF TGTGCCAGCAGCAAAGACGATAGGACTAGCCAAGAGACCCAGTACTTC
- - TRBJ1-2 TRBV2 CASSDARVSFYGYTF TGTGCCAGCAGTGATGCCCGGGTCAGTTTCTATGGCTACACCTTC
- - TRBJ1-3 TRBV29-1 CSVFLGSGNTIYF TGCAGCGTCTTTCTAGGCTCTGGAAACACCATATATTTT
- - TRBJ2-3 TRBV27 CASSIQGQAGDTQYF TGTGCCAGCAGTATACAGGGCCAGGCGGGAGATACGCAGTATTTT
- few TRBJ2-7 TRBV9 CASSGDSAYEQYF TGTGCCAGCAGCGGTGACTCTGCCTACGAGCAGTACTTC
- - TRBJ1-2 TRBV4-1 CASSQEEDYGYTF TGCGCCAGCAGCCAAGAGGAGGACTATGGCTACACCTTC
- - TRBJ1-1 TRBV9 CASSVAVAANTEAFF TGTGCCAGCAGCGTAGCTGTAGCAGCGAACACTGAAGCTTTCTTT
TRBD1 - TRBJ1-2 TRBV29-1 CSVGRGFPYGYTF TGCAGCGTGGGCAGGGGGTTCCCCTATGGCTACACCTTC
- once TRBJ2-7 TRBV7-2 CASSLESWSYEQYF TGTGCCAGCAGCTTAGAGAGTTGGTCCTACGAGCAGTACTTC
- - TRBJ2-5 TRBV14 CASSQDRGGTQYF TGTGCCAGCAGCCAAGATAGGGGGGGGACCCAGTACTTC
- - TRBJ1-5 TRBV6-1 CASSSSHQPQHF TGTGCCAGCAGTTCGTCCCATCAGCCCCAGCATTTT
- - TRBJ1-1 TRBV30 CAWSGGIGPHGAFF TGTGCCTGGAGTGGCGGCATAGGACCCCACGGAGCTTTCTTT
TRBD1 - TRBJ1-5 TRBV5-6 CASSNMDRLYQPQHF TGTGCCAGCAGCAATATGGACAGGTTGTATCAGCCCCAGCATTTT
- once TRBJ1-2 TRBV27 CASRRLSGGGYGYTF TGTGCCAGCCGAAGGCTATCGGGGGGAGGGTATGGCTACACCTTC
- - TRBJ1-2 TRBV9 CASSEDLKNYGYTF TGTGCCAGCAGCGAGGACCTGAAAAACTATGGCTACACCTTC
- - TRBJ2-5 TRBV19 CASTKGGLYQETQYF TGTGCCAGTACGAAGGGGGGGCTGTACCAAGAGACCCAGTACTTC
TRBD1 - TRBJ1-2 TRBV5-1 CASSLGDRDSSISGYGYTF TGCGCCAGCAGCTTGGGGGACCGGGACAGCTCGATCTCCGGCTATGGCTACACCTTC
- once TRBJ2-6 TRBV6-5 CASSYTGVGANVLTF TGTGCCAGCAGTTACACCGGGGTTGGGGCCAACGTCCTGACTTTC
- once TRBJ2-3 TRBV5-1 CASSLGGGWTDTQYF TGCGCCAGCAGCTTGGGTGGGGGGTGGACAGATACGCAGTATTTT
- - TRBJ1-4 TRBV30 CAWSVDGYEKLFF TGTGCCTGGAGTGTAGACGGATATGAAAAACTGTTTTTT
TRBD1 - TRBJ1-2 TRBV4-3 CASSPRPGQGGFYGYTF TGCGCCAGCAGCCCTCGCCCGGGACAGGGCGGGTTCTATGGCTACACCTTC
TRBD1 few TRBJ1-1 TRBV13 CASSLWTGTNTEAFF TGTGCCAGCAGCCTTTGGACAGGGACGAACACTGAAGCTTTCTTT
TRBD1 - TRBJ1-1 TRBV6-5 CASNRGGDTEAFF TGTGCCAGCAATCGAGGGGGCGACACTGAAGCTTTCTTT
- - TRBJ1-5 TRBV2 CASSEALLPQPQHF TGTGCCAGCAGTGAAGCGCTTCTCCCTCAGCCCCAGCATTTT